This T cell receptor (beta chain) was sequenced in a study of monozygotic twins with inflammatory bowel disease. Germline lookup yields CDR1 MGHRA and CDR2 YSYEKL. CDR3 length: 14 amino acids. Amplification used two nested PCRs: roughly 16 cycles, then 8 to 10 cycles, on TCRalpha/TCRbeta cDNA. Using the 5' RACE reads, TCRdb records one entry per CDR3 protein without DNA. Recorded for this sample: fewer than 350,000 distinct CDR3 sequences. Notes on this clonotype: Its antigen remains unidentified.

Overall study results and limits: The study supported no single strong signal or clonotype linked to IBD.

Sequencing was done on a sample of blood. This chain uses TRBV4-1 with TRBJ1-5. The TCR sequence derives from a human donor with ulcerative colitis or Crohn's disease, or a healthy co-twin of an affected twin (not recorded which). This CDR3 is CASSPDVPSGPQHF.